This T cell receptor beta chain was identified in a study of blood T cell repertoires in COVID-19. About the research overall: Samples representing acute and convalescent COVID-19 were sourced from the United States, Italy and Spain.

As processed by the authors: By means of reference gene primer amplification, nucleated cell counts were estimated. This table comes from immunoSEQ multiplex PCR, and its TCRdb copy is limited to in-frame clones, with some not included. The V and J calls and clone size come from that table; D and trimming were worked out from the DNA. Here the sample spans about 230,000 clones, around 80% being singletons. Germline CDR1 is SGHNT and CDR2 is YYREEE (reference sequence). This CDR3 comprises 16 residues. J gave up 2 bases and V 3 bases, and 4 bases lay outside the gene matches. The chain recombines TRBV5-4 with TRBJ2-2; 10 bases line up with TRBD2. The sequenced sample was peripheral blood. This TCR was recovered from a man aged 40-49 years who had recovered from COVID-19. CDR3 sequence (DNA): TGTGCCAGCAGCTCCCGGACTAGCGGAAACACCGGGGAGCTGTTTTTT. Protein: CASSSRTSGNTGELFF.